Following are 20 T cell receptor beta chains from one sample sequenced in a study of technical replicates of blood from a few donors. Libraries were prepared by immunoSEQ multiplex PCR; TCRdb keeps only in-frame clonotypes and omits some of them. Here the sample spans under 85,000 clones, 80% to 95% being singletons. Sequenced material: T cells isolated from PBMCs. These receptor sequences come from a human donor in good health.

The rearrangement links TRBV5-1 to TRBJ2-7; 10 bases map to TRBD2. The CDR3 is 15 residues long. V gave up 0 bases and J gave up 4 bases; unmatched junction bases: 4. Germline lookup yields CDR1 SGHRS and CDR2 YFSETQ. For the CDR3, the DNA is TGCGCCAGCAGCTTGGTCCCTAGCGGGAGTTACGAGCAGTACTTC. It encodes CASSLVPSGSYEQYF.

The V gene is TRBV20-1, the J gene TRBJ2-7; no firm D call. This CDR3 region has 10 residues. CDR1 DFQATT and CDR2 SNEGSKA come from the germline V gene (reference sequence). The ends were cut back, 3 bases at V and 6 bases at J, with 6 bases in the middle. This CDR3 is CSASSGEQYF. The DNA of the CDR3 is TGCAGTGCTAGTTCGGGCGAGCAGTACTTC.

The chain employs TRBV5-4 and TRBJ2-7, with 10 bases that match TRBD1. J was trimmed by 3 bases and V by 4 bases; bases with no gene match: 10. Germline values: CDR1 SGHNT, CDR2 YYREEE (reference sequence). This CDR3 is 16 amino acids long. In DNA, the CDR3 is TGTGCCAGCAGCCGTCCGGACAGGGGGAATATCTACGAGCAGTACTTC. Translation: CASSRPDRGNIYEQYF.

The gene calls are TRBV10-3 and TRBJ2-2; D unclear. Per germline, CDR1 ENHRY and CDR2 SYGVKD. The CDR3 consists of 13 residues. V lost 10 bases and J 2 bases, leaving 11 bases between the germline ends. The CDR3 DNA is TGTGCCACCACCACAGCCAACACCGGGGAGCTGTTTTTT. Translating gives CATTTANTGELFF.

This chain links TRBV4-3 with TRBJ2-3; D not resolved. This CDR3 has 16 residues. In germline, CDR1 is LGHNA, CDR2 YSLEER. Trimming took off 0 bases at V and 0 bases at J, with 10 bases between the two ends. In DNA, the CDR3 is TGCGCCAGCAGCCAAGATTTAGATTCTAGCACAGATACGCAGTATTTT. It specifies CASSQDLDSSTDTQYF.

The rearrangement joins TRBV28 to TRBJ2-7, with TRBD1 matching over 7 bases. V lost 5 bases to trimming and J lost 2 bases; unmatched junction nucleotides: 12. CDR1 is MDHEN, CDR2 SYDVKM, per germline. The CDR3 extends over 16 amino acids. CDR3 sequence reads: CASSIRSGTVAYEQYF. The CDR3 DNA reads TGTGCCAGCAGTATACGCTCCGGGACAGTCGCCTACGAGCAGTACTTC. Based on the CDR3 plus reference TRBV28 and TRBJ2-7, the full variable domain is DVKVTQSSRYLVKRTGEKVFLECVQDMDHENMFWYRQDPGLGLRLIYFSYDVKMKEKGDIPEGYSVSREKKERFSLILESASTNQTSMYLCASSIRSGTVAYEQYFGPGTRLTVT.

This chain uses TRBV5-1 with TRBJ2-1; 8 positions match TRBD2. Per the germline V gene, CDR1 is SGHRS and CDR2 is YFSETQ. The CDR3 spans 17 residues. V shed 1 base and J 0 bases; nucleotides not matched to a gene: 6. CDR3 residues: CASSLTTSGGSYNEQFF. CDR3 DNA sequence: TGCGCCAGCAGCTTGACTACTAGCGGAGGCTCCTACAATGAGCAGTTCTTC.

This clone has just a few counts. The chain employs TRBV30 and TRBJ1-1, with 10 bases fitting TRBD1. The germline V gene encodes CDR1 GTSNPN and CDR2 SVGIG (reference sequence). Unmatched junction bases numbered 4, after V lost 2 bases and J lost 10 bases. The CDR3 covers 12 residues. CDR3 nucleotide sequence: TGTGCCTGGAGTCTAGGACAGGGGGGAGCTTTCTTT. This sequence encodes CAWSLGQGGAFF.

This chain links TRBV30 with TRBJ1-2; 9 positions match TRBD1. The CDR3 spans 12 residues. The germline V gene encodes CDR1 GTSNPN and CDR2 SVGIG (reference sequence). J was trimmed by 8 bases and V by 5 bases; bases with no gene match: 6. CDR3 DNA sequence: TGTGCCTGGGCCCTACAGGGGGCGGGCTACACCTTC. Its translation is CAWALQGAGYTF.

There are a few counts of this clone. This rearrangement joins TRBV6-5 to TRBJ2-1; 8 nucleotides agree with TRBD1. Trimming cost V 5 bases and J 5 bases; bases outside gene matches: 8. CDR1 is MNHEY, CDR2 SVGAGI, per germline. The CDR3 contains 15 residues. CDR3 amino acids: CASSNDRGQDNEQFF. As DNA, the CDR3 is TGTGCCAGCAGTAACGACAGGGGTCAAGACAATGAGCAGTTCTTC.

J is TRBJ1-2 and V is TRBV2; the match to TRBD1 covers 12 bases. The CDR3 is made up of 14 amino acids. After removal of 8 bases from V and 5 bases from J, the junction contained 6 bases not matched to a gene. The germline CDR1 and CDR2 sequences are SNHLY and FYNNEI. This CDR3 reads CASGGQGAGYGYTF. The CDR3 nucleotides are TGTGCCAGCGGGGGACAGGGGGCAGGGTATGGCTACACCTTC. Full variable domain (outside the CDR3, taken from reference TRBV2 and TRBJ1-2): EPEVTQTPSHQVTQMGQEVILRCVPISNHLYFYWYRQILGQKVEFLVSFYNNEISEKSEIFDDQFSVERPDGSNFTLKIRSTKLEDSAMYFCASGGQGAGYGYTFGSGTRLTVV.

The V gene is TRBV5-1, the J gene TRBJ1-1; D call uncertain. V lost 1 base, J lost 3 bases, and 10 bases lay in between. This CDR3 is 14 amino acids long. CDR1 and CDR2 from the germline V gene are SGHRS and YFSETQ. CDR3 residues: CASSLWFGDTEAFF. Written as DNA, the CDR3 is TGCGCCAGCAGCTTGTGGTTCGGGGACACTGAAGCTTTCTTT.

The chain employs TRBV7-2 and TRBJ2-1; 14 nucleotides line up with TRBD2. In germline, CDR1 is SGHTA, CDR2 FQGNSA. Unmatched junction bases numbered 9, after V lost 6 bases and J lost 8 bases. The CDR3 is 16 amino acids. This CDR3 is CASSYRLAGGPHEQFF. Here the CDR3 DNA reads TGTGCCAGCAGTTACCGACTAGCGGGAGGGCCCCATGAGCAGTTCTTC. The whole variable domain, remainder taken from reference TRBV7-2 and TRBJ2-1, is GAGVSQSPSNKVTEKGKDVELRCDPISGHTALYWYRQSLGQGLEFLIYFQGNSAPDKSGLPSDRFSAERTGGSVSTLTIQRTQQEDSAVYLCASSYRLAGGPHEQFFGPGTRLTVL.

V is TRBV7-8 and J is TRBJ1-5; no clear D. V dropped 0 bases and J dropped 4 bases, with 10 bases sitting between them. This CDR3 is 15 amino acids long. From germline, CDR1 is SGHVS and CDR2 FQNEAQ. CDR3 nucleotide sequence: TGTGCCAGCAGCTTAGCACGAGGGTTTAATCAGCCCCAGCATTTT. Translating gives CASSLARGFNQPQHF.

This clone was detected only once. V gene TRBV10-1 combines with J gene TRBJ2-1, with 10 bases that match TRBD2. Germline CDR1 reads WNHNN; CDR2 reads SYGVQD (reference sequence). V shed 3 bases, J shed 2 bases, and the junction held 4 bases outside the gene matches. This CDR3 is 16 amino acids long. CDR3 in amino acids: CASSDLAGDPYNEQFF. CDR3 nucleotide sequence: TGCGCCAGCAGTGACCTAGCGGGAGACCCCTACAATGAGCAGTTCTTC.

J is TRBJ2-7 and V is TRBV6-5, with a tentative D call TRBD1 (6 bases). The CDR3 sequence is 16 residues long. V lost 0 bases, J lost 2 bases, and 14 bases lay in between. In germline, CDR1 is MNHEY, CDR2 SVGAGI. CDR3 in amino acids: CASSYSTGQQTYEQYF. CDR3 DNA: TGTGCCAGCAGTTACTCGACTGGACAGCAGACCTACGAGCAGTACTTC.

V and J are TRBV25-1 and TRBJ1-6; D remains ambiguous. Germline CDR1 MGHDK, CDR2 SYGVNS. Trimming shortened V by 4 bases and J by 9 bases, and 7 bases separated the two germline ends. The CDR3 loop spans 12 amino acids. CDR3 sequence: CASSGRSSPLHF. The DNA for the CDR3 is TGTGCCAGCAGTGGTCGGAGTTCACCCCTCCACTTT.

This chain uses TRBV19 with TRBJ2-1; no reliable D call. Trimming removed 4 bases from V and 5 bases from J, with 6 bases in between. The CDR3 has 12 amino acids. The V gene's germline CDR1 is LNHDA and CDR2 SQIVND (reference sequence). This CDR3 is CASSTYNNEQFF. CDR3 DNA: TGTGCCAGTAGTACATACAACAATGAGCAGTTCTTC.

V and J are TRBV2 and TRBJ2-3; a possible D gene is TRBD2 (5 bases). Germline CDR1 SNHLY, CDR2 FYNNEI. V lost 6 bases to trimming and J lost 4 bases, with 17 bases between them. The CDR3 is made up of 15 amino acids. CDR3: CASREDSHGADTQYF. The CDR3 bases are TGTGCCAGCAGGGAGGACTCTCACGGCGCAGATACGCAGTATTTT. The full variable domain, its missing parts supplied by reference TRBV2 and TRBJ2-3, is EPEVTQTPSHQVTQMGQEVILRCVPISNHLYFYWYRQILGQKVEFLVSFYNNEISEKSEIFDDQFSVERPDGSNFTLKIRSTKLEDSAMYFCASREDSHGADTQYFGPGTRLTVL.

The chain couples TRBV10-1 to TRBJ1-2; 7 bases match TRBD1. This CDR3 has 14 amino acids. The V segment lost 6 bases and the J segment 4 bases; nucleotides outside the gene matches: 8. Germline V lookup: CDR1 WNHNN, CDR2 SYGVQD (reference sequence). CDR3 sequence: CASSSGTDIYGYTF. In DNA, the CDR3 is TGCGCCAGCAGCTCCGGGACAGACATCTATGGCTACACCTTC.